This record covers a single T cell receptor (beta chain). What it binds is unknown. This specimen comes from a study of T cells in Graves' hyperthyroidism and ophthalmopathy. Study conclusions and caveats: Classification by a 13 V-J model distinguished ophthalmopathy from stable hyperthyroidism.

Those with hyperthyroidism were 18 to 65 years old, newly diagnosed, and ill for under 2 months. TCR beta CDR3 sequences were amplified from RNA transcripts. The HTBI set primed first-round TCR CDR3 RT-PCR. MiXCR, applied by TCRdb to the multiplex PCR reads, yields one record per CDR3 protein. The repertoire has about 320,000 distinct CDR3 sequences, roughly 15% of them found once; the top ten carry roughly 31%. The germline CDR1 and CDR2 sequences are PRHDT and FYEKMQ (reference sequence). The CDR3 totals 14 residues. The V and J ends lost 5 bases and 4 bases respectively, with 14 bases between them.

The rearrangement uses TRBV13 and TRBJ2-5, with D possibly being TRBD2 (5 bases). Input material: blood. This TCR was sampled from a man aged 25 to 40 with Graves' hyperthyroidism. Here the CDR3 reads CASSAYSAGETQYF. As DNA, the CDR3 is TGTGCCAGCAGCGCCTACTCGGCGGGAGAGACCCAGTACTTC. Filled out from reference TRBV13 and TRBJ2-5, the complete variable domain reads AAGVIQSPRHLIKEKRETATLKCYPIPRHDTVYWYQQGPGQDPQFLISFYEKMQSDKGSIPDRFSAQQFSDYHSELNMSSLELGDSALYFCASSAYSAGETQYFGPGTRLLVL.